This passage covers 24 T cell receptor beta chains from one sample sequenced in a study of cytomegalovirus exposure and HLA in healthy donors. The PCR had 60 Vbeta and 13 Jbeta primers. Produced via immunoSEQ multiplex PCR; TCRdb's table is partial and in-frame only. This table has fewer than 180,000 clones, 60% to 85% appearing once. The sample comprised PBMCs. These receptors all stem from a man aged 50-59 years in good health and CMV-seropositive.

The J gene is TRBJ1-6, the V gene TRBV6-1; possible D gene TRBD1, 5 bases. V was cut by 2 bases and J by 6 bases, with 11 bases left in between. Germline loops: CDR1 MNHNS, CDR2 SASEGT. This CDR3 contains 15 residues. CDR3 bases: TGTGCCAGCAGTGAATGGGCAGGGCCTAATTCACCCCTCCACTTT. Translated: CASSEWAGPNSPLHF.

This clone came up a few times. The chain couples TRBV10-3 to TRBJ1-1; 10 nucleotides match TRBD1. Germline V gene sequence: CDR1 ENHRY, CDR2 SYGVKD. CDR3 length: 16 amino acids. With V trimmed by 2 bases and J by 0 bases, 3 bases remained unmatched. In nucleotides, the CDR3 is TGTGCCATCAGTGAGAGGACAGGGGGATTGAACACTGAAGCTTTCTTT. Its translation is CAISERTGGLNTEAFF.

The count of this clone is one. V and J are TRBV18 and TRBJ1-4; D ambiguous. Germline-derived CDR1 and CDR2 are KGHSH and LQKENI. The CDR3 has 13 amino acids. V shed 6 bases and J shed 0 bases, with 5 bases lying between them. The CDR3 reads CASSSATNEKLFF. The DNA for the CDR3 is TGTGCCAGCTCGAGTGCAACTAATGAAAAACTGTTTTTT.

CDR3 nucleotides: TGTGCCAGCCGACACTTCTCCTACAATGAGCAGTTCTTC. Amino acids: CASRHFSYNEQFF. V usage is TRBV6-1 and J usage is TRBJ2-1; no firm D call. V shed 8 bases and J shed 0 bases, with 8 bases lying between them. Germline V CDR1 and CDR2: MNHNS, SASEGT. CDR3 length: 13 amino acids.

V usage is TRBV10-3 and J usage is TRBJ2-6; D is perhaps TRBD1 (6 bases). The CDR3 extends over 14 amino acids. Trimming took 9 bases from V and 1 from J, leaving 10 bases between them. Germline V gene lookup returns CDR1 ENHRY and CDR2 SYGVKD. The CDR3 region has the DNA TGTGCCATACAAACAGGGTCTGGGGCCAACGTCCTGACTTTC. It is translated as CAIQTGSGANVLTF.

This chain links TRBV9 with TRBJ2-1; possibly TRBD2 for D (6 bases). Germline CDR1 reads SGDLS; CDR2 reads YYNGEE. Trimming cost V 0 bases and J 9 bases, with 25 bases left between them. The CDR3 loop spans 18 amino acids. The CDR3, as DNA: TGTGCCAGCAGCGTAGGCATCGGGGTGACTAGTACCGAGTCTGAGCAGTTCTTC. Translation gives CASSVGIGVTSTESEQFF.

The sample holds one count of this clone. The J gene is TRBJ1-2, the V gene TRBV4-1; 12 bases are a match to TRBD1. This CDR3 region has 15 residues. Germline lookup yields CDR1 MGHRA and CDR2 YSYEKL. V lost 1 base to trimming and J lost 8 bases; unmatched junction nucleotides: 5. Here the CDR3 reads CASSQGDRGLRGYTF. CDR3 coding DNA: TGCGCCAGCAGCCAAGGGGACAGGGGGCTTAGGGGCTACACCTTC.

This clone has just a few counts. The CDR3 DNA reads TGTGCCAGCCGCCTAGGACAGGGGGGCAATCAGCCCCAGCATTTT. It codes for CASRLGQGGNQPQHF. The V and J genes are TRBV28 and TRBJ1-5, with 10 bases aligning to TRBD1. Trimming at V came to 8 bases and at J to 2 bases, leaving 6 bases not matched to a gene. The CDR3 loop spans 15 amino acids. Germline V gene lookup returns CDR1 MDHEN and CDR2 SYDVKM.

This clone was picked up one time. This chain links TRBV6-5 with TRBJ2-7; 9 bases align to TRBD1. CDR3 length equals 15 residues. Losses at the gene ends were 0 bases for V and 5 bases for J; bases not matched to a gene: 5. The germline gives CDR1 MNHEY, CDR2 SVGAGI. CDR3 DNA sequence: TGTGCCAGCAGTTACTCTCGACAGGGGGGCCACGAGCAGTACTTC. Its protein is CASSYSRQGGHEQYF.

This chain links TRBV27 with TRBJ2-1; 7 bases match TRBD2. V shed 8 bases, J shed 3 bases, and the junction held 7 bases outside the gene matches. The CDR3 length is 14 residues. Germline CDR1 and CDR2: MNHEY and SMNVEV (reference sequence). The CDR3 bases are TGTGCCAGCGGGGGGGGAGGAGGCTACAATGAGCAGTTCTTC. The encoded protein is CASGGGGGYNEQFF.

V gene TRBV5-4 combines with J gene TRBJ2-5, with 13 bases identical to TRBD2. This CDR3 contains 15 residues. Germline assignment: CDR1 SGHNT and CDR2 YYREEE (reference sequence). J lost 5 bases, V lost 4 bases, and 5 bases had no gene match. CDR3 DNA: TGTGCCAGCAGCAGGACTAGCGGGAGAGAGGAGACCCAGTACTTC. Its protein product is CASSRTSGREETQYF. The entire variable domain, with the rest obtained from reference TRBV5-4 and TRBJ2-5, is as follows: ETGVTQSPTHLIKTRGQQVTLRCSSQSGHNTVSWYQQALGQGPQFIFQYYREEENGRGNFPPRFSGLQFPNYSSELNVNALELDDSALYLCASSRTSGREETQYFGPGTRLLVL.

V gene TRBV5-8 combines with J gene TRBJ2-7; no firm D call. Deletions cut 0 bases from V and 5 bases from J, with 6 bases between. Per germline, CDR1 SGHTS and CDR2 YDEGEE. This CDR3 contains 12 residues. DNA for the CDR3: TGTGCCAGCAGCTTGGCGGAGAACGAGCAGTACTTC. Protein sequence: CASSLAENEQYF. The full variable domain, in which reference TRBV5-8 and TRBJ2-7 provide the parts outside the CDR3, is EAGVTQSPTHLIKTRGQQATLRCSPISGHTSVYWYQQALGLGLQFLLWYDEGEERNRGNFPPRFSGRQFPNYSSELNVNALELEDSALYLCASSLAENEQYFGPGTRLTVT.

This chain uses TRBV27 with TRBJ2-7, with D hard to call. Between the trimmed V and J ends, which lost 0 bases and 9 bases, there was a span of 15 bases. The CDR3 sequence is 14 residues long. CDR1 and CDR2 from the germline V gene are MNHEY and SMNVEV (reference sequence). CDR3 nucleotides: TGTGCCAGCAGTTTATCGGGCAGTTCTACGATGCAGTACTTC. It is translated as CASSLSGSSTMQYF.

The chain employs TRBV28 and TRBJ1-2, with D perhaps matching TRBD1 (5 bases). The CDR3 extends over 13 amino acids. Trimming cost V 3 bases and J 1 base, with 6 bases left between them. Germline V gene data show CDR1 as MDHEN and CDR2 as SYDVKM. CDR3 bases: TGTGCCAGCAGTTTCGGGGGTAACTATGGCTACACCTTC. It yields the protein CASSFGGNYGYTF.

The rearrangement joins TRBV30 to TRBJ1-1; D perhaps matches TRBD1 (5 bases). The CDR3 has 15 amino acids. Trimming removed 3 bases at V and 5 bases at J, with 19 bases between. Looked up from germline, CDR1 is GTSNPN and CDR2 is SVGIG (reference sequence). CDR3: CAWRGWGVWGTEAFF. The CDR3 DNA is TGTGCCTGGAGGGGATGGGGGGTCTGGGGGACTGAAGCTTTCTTT.

The chain couples TRBV5-1 to TRBJ1-2, with 8 bases matching TRBD1. Germline V CDR1 and CDR2: SGHRS, YFSETQ. The CDR3 has 15 amino acids. V shed 4 bases, J shed 3 bases, and the junction held 8 bases outside the gene matches. CDR3 sequence reads: CASSADRGAYYGYTF. CDR3 nucleotide sequence: TGCGCCAGCAGCGCCGACAGGGGAGCATACTATGGCTACACCTTC. Filled out from reference TRBV5-1 and TRBJ1-2, the complete variable domain reads KAGVTQTPRYLIKTRGQQVTLSCSPISGHRSVSWYQQTPGQGLQFLFEYFSETQRNKGNFPGRFSGRQFSNSRSEMNVSTLELGDSALYLCASSADRGAYYGYTFGSGTRLTVV.

The chain carries TRBV21-1 and TRBJ2-2; the tabulated D call, TRBD2, remains unverified against the DNA. TRBV21-1 is classified as a pseudogene. The CDR3 runs to 19 residues. CDR3: CASSKALFPSGRKTGELFF. CDR3 coding DNA: TGTGCCAGCAGCAAAGCGCTTTTCCCTAGCGGGAGAAAAACCGGGGAGCTGTTTTTT.

In this sample, this clone turned up once. This chain uses TRBV5-1 with TRBJ2-6; no reliable D call. V was pared by 7 bases and J by 0 bases, with 11 bases between. CDR1 and CDR2 from the germline V gene are SGHRS and YFSETQ. The CDR3 loop spans 15 amino acids. CDR3 sequence reads: CASRTVSSGANVLTF. Written as DNA, the CDR3 is TGCGCCAGCCGTACAGTTAGCTCTGGGGCCAACGTCCTGACTTTC.

J is TRBJ2-5 and V is TRBV30, with D tentatively TRBD2 (6 bases). Trimming shortened V by 0 bases and J by 11 bases, and 16 bases separated the two germline ends. The germline V gene has CDR1 GTSNPN and CDR2 SVGIG (reference sequence). This CDR3 is built from 13 residues. The CDR3 spells CAWSVGSQTKQYF. CDR3 nucleotides: TGTGCCTGGAGTGTCGGGAGCCAAACCAAGCAGTACTTC.

CDR3 DNA sequence: TGCGCCAGCAGCCAAGCTAACAGGGACAATGAGCAGTTCTTC. This encodes CASSQANRDNEQFF. V gene TRBV4-1 combines with J gene TRBJ2-1; D is perhaps TRBD1 (6 bases). The ends were cut back, 1 base at V and 5 bases at J, with 9 bases in the middle. CDR1 and CDR2 (germline): MGHRA, YSYEKL. The CDR3 is made up of 14 amino acids.

Only a few counts were recorded for this clone. At one of its ends the junction is not consistent with the germline gene, which may arise from a read error. The CDR3 is CASSLVASAADF. The CDR3 region has the DNA TGTGCCAGCAGTTTAGTTGCATCCGCGGCAGATTTT. The chain links TRBV28 to TRBJ1-3, with D uncertain. CDR1 MDHEN and CDR2 SYDVKM come from the germline V gene. The CDR3 is made up of 12 amino acids.

The chain recombines TRBV2 with TRBJ1-1; weak D call: TRBD1 (6 bases). Trimming took off 4 bases at V and 5 bases at J, with 14 bases between the two ends. The germline V gene encodes CDR1 SNHLY and CDR2 FYNNEI. This CDR3 has 14 residues. Written as DNA, the CDR3 is TGTGCCAGCAGTGTGCACAGGGCGAGGACTGAAGCTTTCTTT. This encodes CASSVHRARTEAFF. The full variable domain, rest sourced from reference TRBV2 and TRBJ1-1, is EPEVTQTPSHQVTQMGQEVILRCVPISNHLYFYWYRQILGQKVEFLVSFYNNEISEKSEIFDDQFSVERPDGSNFTLKIRSTKLEDSAMYFCASSVHRARTEAFFGQGTRLTVV.

J is TRBJ2-7 and V is TRBV11-2, with a possible D match to TRBD1 (6 bases). CDR3 length: 14 amino acids. Germline CDR1 and CDR2: SGHAT and FQNNGV. With 6 bases removed from V and 0 bases from J, the gap between germline ends came to 12 bases. This CDR3 is CASRRQESSYEQYF. The CDR3 coding sequence is TGTGCCAGCAGACGACAGGAAAGCTCCTACGAGCAGTACTTC. Full variable domain (missing parts from reference TRBV11-2 and TRBJ2-7): EAGVAQSPRYKIIEKRQSVAFWCNPISGHATLYWYQQILGQGPKLLIQFQNNGVVDDSQLPKDRFSAERLKGVDSTLKIQPAKLEDSAVYLCASRRQESSYEQYFGPGTRLTVT.

The chain carries TRBV11-2 and TRBJ2-7; D not certain. There are 12 residues in the CDR3. Trimming removed 5 bases at V and 5 bases at J, with 10 bases between. Per germline, CDR1 SGHAT and CDR2 FQNNGV. CDR3 amino acids: CASSRVRDEQYF. CDR3 DNA sequence: TGTGCCAGCAGCCGGGTACGGGACGAGCAGTACTTC. The variable domain in full, completed from reference TRBV11-2 and TRBJ2-7, reads EAGVAQSPRYKIIEKRQSVAFWCNPISGHATLYWYQQILGQGPKLLIQFQNNGVVDDSQLPKDRFSAERLKGVDSTLKIQPAKLEDSAVYLCASSRVRDEQYFGPGTRLTVT.